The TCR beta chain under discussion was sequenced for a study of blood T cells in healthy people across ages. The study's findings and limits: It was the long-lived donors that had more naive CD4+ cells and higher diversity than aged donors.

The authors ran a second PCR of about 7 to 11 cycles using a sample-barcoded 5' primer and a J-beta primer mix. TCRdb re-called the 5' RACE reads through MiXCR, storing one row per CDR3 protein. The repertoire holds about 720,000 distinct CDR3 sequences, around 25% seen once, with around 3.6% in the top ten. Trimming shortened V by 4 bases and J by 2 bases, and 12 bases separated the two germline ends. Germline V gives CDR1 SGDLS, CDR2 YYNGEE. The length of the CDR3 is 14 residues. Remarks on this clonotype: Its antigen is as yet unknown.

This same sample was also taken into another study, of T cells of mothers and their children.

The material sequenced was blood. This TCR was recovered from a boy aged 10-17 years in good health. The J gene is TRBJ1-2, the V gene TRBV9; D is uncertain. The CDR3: CASSSLSGNYGYTF. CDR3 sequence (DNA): TGTGCCAGCAGCTCTCTTAGTGGGAACTATGGCTACACCTTC.